These 8 T cell receptor beta chains share one sample of origin, sequenced in a study of cytomegalovirus exposure and HLA in healthy donors. In the PCR, 60 Vbeta and 13 Jbeta primers were used. Sequencing was performed with immunoSEQ multiplex PCR; in TCRdb, only in-frame clones are kept and a portion is missing. The sample consists of about 110,000 clones, 60% to 80% of them appearing once. The sample taken for sequencing was PBMCs. These TCRs come from a man in his forties in good health and CMV-seronegative.

This clone was counted between two and nine times. This chain joins TRBV7-9 and TRBJ1-5, with TRBD1 identical over 8 bases. Germline CDR1 and CDR2: SEHNR and FQNEAQ (reference sequence). The length of the CDR3 is 16 residues. The junction had 10 bases not matched to a gene; V was cut back by 5 bases and J by 4 bases. Written as DNA, the CDR3 is TGTGCCAGCAGCCCAGGGACAGGAGCACCGAATCAGCCCCAGCATTTT. It yields the protein CASSPGTGAPNQPQHF. The variable domain in full, with the rest retrieved from reference TRBV7-9 and TRBJ1-5, is DTGVSQNPRHKITKRGQNVTFRCDPISEHNRLYWYRQTLGQGPEFLTYFQNEAQLEKSRLLSDRFSAERPKGSFSTLEIQRTEQGDSAMYLCASSPGTGAPNQPQHFGDGTRLSIL.

The V call is TRBV6-5, the J call TRBJ1-4, with D possibly TRBD1 on 5 matching bases. The CDR3 is 16 residues long. Trimming removed 2 bases at V and 7 bases at J, with 17 bases between. Looked up from germline, CDR1 is MNHEY and CDR2 is SVGAGI. CDR3 sequence reads: CASSYDSVASGEKLFF. As DNA, the CDR3 is TGTGCCAGCAGTTACGACAGTGTAGCTTCAGGTGAAAAACTGTTTTTT.

This chain uses TRBV29-1 with TRBJ1-1; D is unclear. CDR1 and CDR2 (germline): SQVTM, ANQGSEA. This CDR3 is built from 13 residues. V was cut by 3 bases and J by 1 base, with 9 bases left in between. DNA of the CDR3: TGCAGCGTTGAGGCAGCGGGGAACACTGAAGCTTTCTTT. This sequence encodes CSVEAAGNTEAFF.

This clone appeared a single time. This rearrangement joins TRBV7-2 to TRBJ2-5; the match to TRBD2 covers 10 bases. The germline gives CDR1 SGHTA, CDR2 FQGNSA. Germline trimming cut 2 bases from V and 9 bases from J; bases unmatched to any gene: 12. The length of the CDR3 is 16 residues. CDR3 loop: CASSLNFLAGERAQYF. As DNA, the CDR3 is TGTGCCAGCAGCTTAAACTTTCTAGCGGGGGAGCGGGCCCAGTACTTC.

This clone came up a few times. DNA of the CDR3: TGTGCCAGCAGTCCCCGCGGGGCGGGGTTCACTGAAGCTTTCTTT. Its translation: CASSPRGAGFTEAFF. The chain employs TRBV6-1 and TRBJ1-1, with D tentatively TRBD1 (5 bases). The CDR3 is 15 residues long. CDR1 MNHNS and CDR2 SASEGT come from the germline V gene. V shed 5 bases and J shed 4 bases, with 17 bases lying between them.

This chain joins TRBV19 and TRBJ1-1; TRBD1 might be the D (5 bases). This CDR3 has 16 residues. Germline V lookup: CDR1 LNHDA, CDR2 SQIVND (reference sequence). V shed 6 bases and J shed 4 bases, with 21 bases lying between them. The CDR3 reads CASRTKARGGGTEAFF. CDR3 nucleotides: TGTGCCAGTAGAACAAAGGCGCGGGGCGGGGGCACTGAAGCTTTCTTT.

The chain joins TRBV29-1 to TRBJ1-5, with 8 bases fitting TRBD1. The CDR3 extends over 13 amino acids. CDR1 SQVTM and CDR2 ANQGSEA come from the germline V gene. V lost 6 bases, J lost 5 bases, and 6 bases stayed unmatched. The CDR3 DNA reads TGCAGCGTCTCAGGGGGCAGGTATCAGCCCCAGCATTTT. Its protein is CSVSGGRYQPQHF.

The rearrangement links TRBV6-1 to TRBJ2-3; 8 bases agree with TRBD1. Germline CDR1 reads MNHNS; CDR2 reads SASEGT. The CDR3 has 15 amino acids. V gave up 1 base and J gave up 2 bases; unmatched junction bases: 2. DNA of the CDR3: TGTGCCAGCAGTGAAGGACAGGGGCACACAGATACGCAGTATTTT. This encodes CASSEGQGHTDTQYF.